This T cell receptor (beta chain) stems from a study of blood T cell repertoires in COVID-19. Grouping used clinical history reported by participants in a survey and questionnaire. Sequencing used immunoSEQ multiplex PCR; TCRdb keeps in-frame clones, though not all of them. The table includes around 150,000 clones, roughly 90% detected once. The TCR was taken from a woman aged 50 to 65 who had recovered from COVID-19. Sequencing was done on a sample of PBMCs or T cells enriched from blood (not recorded which).

Here the CDR3 reads CASSHRQVLLTDTQYF. The CDR3 nucleotides are TGTGCCAGCAGCCATCGACAGGTGCTACTCACAGATACGCAGTATTTT. The rearrangement uses TRBV14 and TRBJ2-3; weak D call: TRBD1 (6 bases). CDR1 is SGHDN and CDR2 is FVKESK in the germline V gene. The CDR3 extends over 16 amino acids. The ends were cut back, 3 bases at V and 2 bases at J, with 15 bases in the middle.